These 24 T cell receptor beta chains came from one sample sequenced in a study of cytomegalovirus exposure and HLA in healthy donors. PCR amplification relied on 60 Vbeta primers (plus 13 Jbeta primers). Method: immunoSEQ multiplex PCR; TCRdb's copy keeps in-frame clones and lacks some. The table includes 80,000 to 100,000 clones, 81% detected once. The specimen sequenced was PBMCs. All receptors derive from a human donor in good health.

This chain connects TRBV5-1 to TRBJ2-5; 7 bases fit TRBD1. Germline loops: CDR1 SGHRS, CDR2 YFSETQ. This CDR3 region has 14 residues. V lost 4 bases, J lost 9 bases, and 12 bases stayed unmatched. Here the CDR3 reads CASSPGQPGAAQYF. CDR3 in DNA: TGCGCCAGCAGCCCGGGACAGCCCGGGGCGGCCCAGTACTTC.

The chain joins TRBV5-4 to TRBJ1-1, with 9 bases aligning to TRBD1. CDR1 is SGHNT and CDR2 is YYREEE in the germline V gene (reference sequence). The CDR3 spans 14 residues. V shed 0 bases and J 6 bases; nucleotides not matched to a gene: 3. This chain's CDR3 is CASSLDRGLSEAFF. CDR3 in DNA: TGTGCCAGCAGCTTGGACAGGGGGCTGTCTGAAGCTTTCTTT.

The V call is TRBV15, the J call TRBJ2-1, with D uncertain. Germline values: CDR1 LNHNV, CDR2 YYDKDF (reference sequence). The CDR3 consists of 15 residues. Between the trimmed V and J ends, which lost 8 bases and 4 bases, there was a span of 18 bases. The CDR3 nucleotides are TGTGCCACCTTCGACGGTAGCACTGAGTACAATGAGCAGTTCTTC. Translation gives CATFDGSTEYNEQFF.

This chain connects TRBV9 to TRBJ2-7; D is undetermined. The CDR3 sequence is 16 residues long. The V gene's germline CDR1 is SGDLS and CDR2 YYNGEE. The germline V and J ends were trimmed by 3 bases and 2 bases, with 18 bases remaining between them. This chain's CDR3 is CASSASPIVGPYEQYF. CDR3 sequence (DNA): TGTGCCAGCAGCGCCTCCCCAATCGTGGGCCCCTACGAGCAGTACTTC.

The V call is TRBV6-5, the J call TRBJ1-5; a possible D gene is TRBD1 (5 bases). V lost 2 bases and J 5 bases, leaving 13 bases between the germline ends. The CDR3 is 15 residues long. Germline V gene lookup returns CDR1 MNHEY and CDR2 SVGAGI. The CDR3 nucleotides read TGTGCCAGCAGTTACCTCGGACGGGGGGATCAGCCCCAGCATTTT. Translation gives CASSYLGRGDQPQHF.

This chain uses TRBV6-6 with TRBJ1-4, with TRBD1 identical over 12 bases. Germline V gene data show CDR1 as MNHNY and CDR2 as SVGAGI (reference sequence). With 5 bases clipped from V and 10 bases from J, the junction kept 8 bases outside the gene matches. This CDR3 has 15 amino acids. The DNA of the CDR3 is TGTGCCAGCAGTGACGGGACAGGGGGCCGTGTAAAACTGTTTTTT. It encodes CASSDGTGGRVKLFF.

This rearrangement joins TRBV28 to TRBJ1-2, with D maybe TRBD1 (6 bases). The germline V and J ends were trimmed by 6 bases and 1 base, with 12 bases remaining between them. CDR1 MDHEN and CDR2 SYDVKM come from the germline V gene. This CDR3 region has 14 residues. As DNA, the CDR3 is TGTGCCAGCAGCGAGGGAGGGGGTAACTATGGCTACACCTTC. This codes for CASSEGGGNYGYTF.

This sequence joins TRBV30 and TRBJ1-2; D might be TRBD1 (6 bases). The V and J ends lost 4 bases and 8 bases respectively, with 23 bases between them. The CDR3 runs to 15 residues. Germline CDR1 is GTSNPN and CDR2 is SVGIG (reference sequence). In DNA, the CDR3 is TGTGCCTGGACCCAGCGGGGGAGCGAGGGGGAGGGCTACACCTTC. Its translation is CAWTQRGSEGEGYTF.

This clone was found once. This chain links TRBV10-3 with TRBJ2-6; 7 positions agree with TRBD1. The V gene's germline CDR1 is ENHRY and CDR2 SYGVKD. Trimming at V came to 2 bases and at J to 0 bases, leaving 4 bases not matched to a gene. The CDR3 runs to 17 residues. The CDR3 sequence is CAISERGGDSGANVLTF. The CDR3 coding sequence is TGTGCCATCAGTGAGCGAGGGGGCGACTCTGGGGCCAACGTCCTGACTTTC.

The chain couples TRBV6-5 to TRBJ2-5; 11 bases agree with TRBD1. The DNA end lines up better with TRBJ2-7; the J call may be wrong. CDR3 length: 15 amino acids. Germline V gene data show CDR1 as MNHEY and CDR2 as SVGAGI. In nucleotides, the CDR3 is TGTGCCAGCAGTTACTCGGGACAGGGGGCCTACGAGCAGTACTTC. It translates to CASSYSGQGAYEQYF.

The gene calls are TRBV7-8 and TRBJ2-5; 10 bases are a match to TRBD2. This CDR3 has 16 residues. V dropped 3 bases and J dropped 1; count of bases not matched to a gene: 5. The germline gives CDR1 SGHVS, CDR2 FQNEAQ. CDR3 in DNA: TGTGCCAGCAGCTTTGGGTCTAGCGGGGGCCAAGAGACCCAGTACTTC. It yields the protein CASSFGSSGGQETQYF. Drawing the rest from reference TRBV7-8 and TRBJ2-5, the complete variable domain is GAGVSQSPRYKVAKRGQDVALRCDPISGHVSLFWYQQALGQGPEFLTYFQNEAQLDKSGLPSDRFFAERPEGSVSTLKIQRTQQEDSAVYLCASSFGSSGGQETQYFGPGTRLLVL.

The sample holds one count of this clone. V gene TRBV7-2 combines with J gene TRBJ1-2, with no clear D. Germline CDR1 reads SGHTA; CDR2 reads FQGNSA. This CDR3 is 16 amino acids long. V was cut by 5 bases and J by 5 bases, with 21 bases left in between. CDR3 loop: CASSLNVGLTGYGYTF. In nucleotides, the CDR3 is TGTGCCAGCAGCCTGAACGTAGGACTTACGGGGTATGGCTACACCTTC.

This chain links TRBV18 with TRBJ1-3, with D perhaps TRBD1 (5 bases). This CDR3 is 16 amino acids long. From germline, CDR1 is KGHSH and CDR2 LQKENI. Trimming removed 6 bases at V and 0 bases at J, with 15 bases between. In DNA form, the CDR3 reads TGTGCCAGCTCGAGAGACAGTTCGCTCTCTGGAAACACCATATATTTT. Residues: CASSRDSSLSGNTIYF.

The chain links TRBV7-2 to TRBJ1-3; TRBD1 is a possible D gene (5 bases). CDR3 size: 15 residues. V was pared by 0 bases and J by 3 bases, with 9 bases between. Germline V gene sequence: CDR1 SGHTA, CDR2 FQGNSA. CDR3 bases: TGTGCCAGCAGCTTAGCGCCAGGGCGTGGAAACACCATATATTTT. Its translation: CASSLAPGRGNTIYF. Using reference TRBV7-2 and TRBJ1-3 for the parts outside the CDR3, the full variable domain is GAGVSQSPSNKVTEKGKDVELRCDPISGHTALYWYRQSLGQGLEFLIYFQGNSAPDKSGLPSDRFSAERTGGSVSTLTIQRTQQEDSAVYLCASSLAPGRGNTIYFGEGSWLTVV.

This sequence joins TRBV29-1 and TRBJ1-4; D gene unclear. With 6 bases removed from V and 6 bases from J, the gap between germline ends came to 11 bases. The CDR3 has 12 amino acids. CDR1 is SQVTM, CDR2 ANQGSEA, per germline. CDR3 protein: CSVLGLYEKLFF. As DNA, the CDR3 is TGCAGCGTCCTCGGACTGTATGAAAAACTGTTTTTT.

In DNA form, the CDR3 reads TGCGCCAGCAGCTTGGTTCCGGGAAACACCATATATTTT. It yields the protein CASSLVPGNTIYF. This chain uses TRBV5-1 with TRBJ1-3; no clear D. Germline loops: CDR1 SGHRS, CDR2 YFSETQ. V dropped 0 bases and J dropped 4 bases, with 5 bases sitting between them. The CDR3 is made up of 13 amino acids.

The chain employs TRBV5-5 and TRBJ2-7; D call uncertain. V was clipped by 5 bases and J by 7 bases, with 16 bases between them. The CDR3 consists of 13 residues. Germline CDR1 SGHKS, CDR2 YYEKEE (reference sequence). DNA for the CDR3: TGTGCCAGCAGAGGCACAGCCACCCTGGAGCAGTACTTC. Protein: CASRGTATLEQYF.

The chain joins TRBV28 to TRBJ2-2; possible D gene TRBD2, 6 bases. Trimming took off 6 bases at V and 5 bases at J, with 19 bases between the two ends. The CDR3 has 16 amino acids. Germline assignment: CDR1 MDHEN and CDR2 SYDVKM. CDR3 loop: CASSPQPGLPTGELFF. CDR3 in DNA: TGTGCCAGCAGCCCCCAACCGGGACTTCCTACCGGGGAGCTGTTTTTT.

V usage is TRBV4-3 and J usage is TRBJ2-2, with 7 bases aligning to TRBD2. The CDR3 is 17 residues long. The ends lost 4 bases at V and 9 bases at J; junction bases unmatched: 17. Germline V gene lookup returns CDR1 LGHNA and CDR2 YSLEER. The CDR3 here is CASSPPSRGGLGRELFF. The CDR3 region has the DNA TGCGCCAGCAGCCCCCCATCCCGGGGAGGGCTGGGGAGGGAGCTGTTTTTT.

This chain links TRBV4-1 with TRBJ2-7, with TRBD1 identical over 8 bases. The ends lost 5 bases at V and 3 bases at J; junction bases unmatched: 6. This CDR3 contains 14 residues. In germline, CDR1 is MGHRA, CDR2 YSYEKL. The CDR3 DNA is TGCGCCAGCAGCTATGAACAGGGGGTCTACGAGCAGTACTTC. Protein product: CASSYEQGVYEQYF.

The rearrangement uses TRBV6-5 and TRBJ1-4, with 8 bases aligning to TRBD1. This CDR3 is built from 14 residues. After removal of 5 bases from V and 8 bases from J, the junction contained 7 bases not matched to a gene. Germline V gene lookup returns CDR1 MNHEY and CDR2 SVGAGI. CDR3 sequence (DNA): TGTGCCAGCAGTAATCAACAGGGGGGGGAAAAACTGTTTTTT. This sequence encodes CASSNQQGGEKLFF.

The chain has TRBV25-1 and TRBJ1-2, with TRBD1 identical over 8 bases. The CDR3 totals 13 residues. J was trimmed by 8 bases and V by 7 bases; bases with no gene match: 9. Per germline, CDR1 MGHDK and CDR2 SYGVNS. CDR3 amino acids: CASKGQGAWGYTF. For the CDR3, the DNA is TGTGCCAGCAAGGGTCAGGGGGCGTGGGGCTACACCTTC.

The rearrangement links TRBV29-1 to TRBJ2-3, with D possibly TRBD1 on 6 matching bases. The length of the CDR3 is 13 residues. V lost 8 bases and J lost 3, with 15 bases in between. Germline V gives CDR1 SQVTM, CDR2 ANQGSEA. The CDR3 DNA reads TGCAGCCCCAGGGAGCAGGGGACAGATACGCAGTATTTT. Protein sequence: CSPREQGTDTQYF.

The rearrangement uses TRBV15 and TRBJ2-5; tentatively, D is TRBD2 (7 bases). V dropped 6 bases and J dropped 3 bases, with 14 bases sitting between them. Germline CDR1 is LNHNV and CDR2 is YYDKDF (reference sequence). This CDR3 region has 14 residues. The CDR3 is CATRSRGAEETQYF. DNA for the CDR3: TGTGCCACCAGATCTCGGGGGGCCGAAGAGACCCAGTACTTC. Using reference TRBV15 and TRBJ2-5 for the parts outside the CDR3, the full variable domain is DAMVIQNPRYQVTQFGKPVTLSCSQTLNHNVMYWYQQKSSQAPKLLFHYYDKDFNNEADTPDNFQSRRPNTSFCFLDIRSPGLGDTAMYLCATRSRGAEETQYFGPGTRLLVL.